This T cell receptor (beta chain) came from a study of T cell responses to AZD1222 COVID-19 vaccine. Whole-study findings and limits: Of spike-specific TCRs, nearly half reportedly target regions left unmutated in variants. Samples come after the peak T cell response, not at day 14. Mostly white British, mostly female donors; authors suggested clonal diversity may be underestimated.

Profiled with immunoSEQ multiplex PCR; TCRdb holds only in-frame clones, not every one. Of 54,000 or so clones listed, nearly 90% are singletons. Germline CDR1 is SGHVS and CDR2 is FQNEAQ. The CDR3 length is 14 residues. The V and J ends lost 4 bases and 3 bases, in that order; junction bases with no gene match: 6. Points on this clone: Its target is unknown.

The chain joins TRBV7-8 to TRBJ2-7; 7 bases align to TRBD2. The sample was peripheral blood, taken on day 0 of AZD1222 vaccination. The source of this sequence is an adult in good health. The CDR3 region is CASSSVGRSYEQYF. The CDR3 region has the DNA TGTGCCAGCAGCTCTGTCGGGAGGAGCTACGAGCAGTACTTC.